The rows below give T cell receptor beta chains drawn from one sample of a study of blood T cell repertoires in COVID-19. Repertoires were generated with immunoSEQ multiplex PCR, while TCRdb's copy carries only in-frame clones and drops some. The table records 150,000 to 200,000 clones, approximately 80% of them present only once. Sample: peripheral blood. All receptors derive from a woman in her 70s with COVID-19, enrolled during active disease. The CDR3 runs from the conserved cysteine through the conserved F or W. The order of the fields is V gene, D gene, J gene, clone size, CDR3 DNA, CDR3 protein. D genes are given only for firm matches. Clone sizes are given selectively: once, few, many, or a class where the clone is expanded.

>TRBV27|NA|TRBJ1-4|NA
TGTGCCAGCAGTTTAGGGGACAAGGGGTTGGTTAATGAAAAACTGTTTTTT
CASSLGDKGLVNEKLFF
>TRBV27|TRBD1|TRBJ2-2|NA
TGTGCCAGCAGTTTCGTGACAGGGATTAAGACCGGGGAGCTGTTTTTT
CASSFVTGIKTGELFF
>TRBV6-6|TRBD1|TRBJ1-6|NA
TGTGCCAGCGTCCCCGGAAGGGGGCGGAATTCACCCCTCCACTTT
CASVPGRGRNSPLHF
>TRBV6-5|NA|TRBJ1-5|NA
TGTGCCAGCAGTACCAAAGGGGCGGGGCAGCCCCAGCATTTT
CASSTKGAGQPQHF
>TRBV25-1|NA|TRBJ1-1|NA
TGTGCCAGCAGGTCTGGAGGGAGCGGAGGGACTGAAGCTTTCTTT
CASRSGGSGGTEAFF
>TRBV4-1|NA|TRBJ1-2|NA
TGCGCCAGCAGCCATGAGGGAGGTAACTATGGCTACACCTTC
CASSHEGGNYGYTF
>TRBV11-3|NA|TRBJ2-2|NA
TGTGCCAGCAGCTTAAAAAACGGTCCCGGGGAGCTGTTTTTT
CASSLKNGPGELFF
>TRBV7-8|NA|TRBJ1-3|NA
TGTGCCAGCAGCTTAGTTCAGACTAGCTCTGGAAACACCATATATTTT
CASSLVQTSSGNTIYF
>TRBV14|TRBD2|TRBJ2-3|NA
TGTGCCAGCAGCCCCGGACTAGCGAGAATTGTTGATACGCAGTATTTT
CASSPGLARIVDTQYF
>TRBV30|NA|TRBJ1-5|once
TGTGCCTGGAGTAAAACTACAAGACCCAATCAGCCCCAGCATTTT
CAWSKTTRPNQPQHF
>TRBV18|NA|TRBJ1-2|few
TGTGCCAGCTCACCACCGGGGTACGAGGGGGCTAACTATGGCTACACCTTC
CASSPPGYEGANYGYTF
>TRBV19|TRBD2|TRBJ2-1|NA
TGTGCCAGTAGTAGGGCGGGGGAGGAGCAGTTCTTC
CASSRAGEEQFF
>TRBV5-5|TRBD1|TRBJ1-2|NA
TGTGCCAGCAGCCTGCTAGGAGGACAGGGCGTGCGCTACACCTTC
CASSLLGGQGVRYTF
>TRBV29-1|NA|TRBJ1-2|NA
TGCAGCGTTGAAGAAAACAATGTATATGGCTACACCTTC
CSVEENNVYGYTF
>TRBV25-1|TRBD2|TRBJ2-1|NA
TGTGCCAGCAGCCCCGGGACTAGGTTCTACAATGAGCAGTTCTTC
CASSPGTRFYNEQFF
>TRBV29-1|NA|TRBJ2-6|NA
TGCAGCGTTGAAGATCTTCCCGGAGGGTCTGGGGCCAACGTCCTGACTTTC
CSVEDLPGGSGANVLTF
>TRBV4-2|NA|TRBJ1-5|NA
TGTGCCAGCAGCCAATTGTGGCAGGGCGAACAGCCCCAGCATTTT
CASSQLWQGEQPQHF
>TRBV28|NA|TRBJ2-2|NA
TGTGCCAGCAGTCTATCGAGTCCCGGGGAGCTGTTTTTT
CASSLSSPGELFF
>TRBV7-9|NA|TRBJ1-4|NA
TGTGCCAGCAGCTTAAGCATGGCCGGGGGGTATGCGACTAATGAAAAACTGTTTTTT
CASSLSMAGGYATNEKLFF
>TRBV12-3/TRBV12-4|NA|TRBJ2-5|NA
TGTGCCAGCAGCCCTGACAGACAAGAGACCCAGTACTTC
CASSPDRQETQYF
>TRBV13|TRBD2|TRBJ2-5|NA
TGTGCCAGCAGCTACGCTAGCGGGGGCGGCGAGACCCAGTACTTC
CASSYASGGGETQYF
>TRBV7-3|NA|TRBJ1-1|NA
TGTGCCAGCAGCCGATACACGGGAGCTGAAGCTTTCTTT
CASSRYTGAEAFF
>TRBV20-1|NA|TRBJ1-5|NA
TGCAGTGCTAGTCCGGGACACAATCAGCCCCAGCATTTT
CSASPGHNQPQHF
>TRBV11-2|NA|TRBJ2-7|NA
TGTGCCAGCAGCTTAGATGTACCGGTATACGAGCAGTACTTC
CASSLDVPVYEQYF
>TRBV6-2/TRBV6-3|TRBD1|TRBJ2-1|NA
TGTGCCAGCAGTCTCCGAACGGGACAGGGTGCAAATGAGCAGTTCTTC
CASSLRTGQGANEQFF
>TRBV6-5|NA|TRBJ1-2|NA
TGTGCCAGCAGCGCCCAGGGGCGAGGCTACACCTTC
CASSAQGRGYTF
>TRBV7-9|NA|TRBJ1-4|few
TGTGCCAGCAGGTCGACAGGAGGAGAGGAAAAACTGTTTTTT
CASRSTGGEEKLFF
>TRBV19|NA|TRBJ2-3|NA
TGTGCCTCAAAGGGCAGGACTACCCGGGAAGATACGCAGTATTTT
CASKGRTTREDTQYF
>TRBV19|NA|TRBJ2-5|NA
TGTGCCAGTAGTACGCAAGAGACCCAGTACTTC
CASSTQETQYF